This T cell receptor beta chain was recorded in a study of blood T cell repertoires in COVID-19. Study information: Specimens from acute and convalescent COVID-19 originated in the United States, Italy and Spain. T cells, B-cell-depleted T cells, or PBMCs provided the cDNA or gDNA that served as material.

This CDR3 has 15 residues. V shed 8 bases, J shed 6 bases, and the junction held 13 bases outside the gene matches. Per germline, CDR1 SGHTS and CDR2 YDEGEE. Clones were read by immunoSEQ multiplex PCR, and TCRdb kept only the in-frame ones, dropping some. The profile covers roughly 130,000 clones, with approximately 82% appearing a single time and roughly 10% taken by the ten largest. The J gene is TRBJ2-7, the V gene TRBV5-8, with TRBD1 identical over 11 bases. The sample consisted of peripheral blood. The origin of this receptor is a man between 40 and 49 years old with active or convalescent COVID-19. The CDR3, as DNA: TGTGCCAGTCCCCTTCTTCGGACAGGGGGCTCCGAGCAGTACTTC. It is translated as CASPLLRTGGSEQYF. The variable domain in full, with the rest retrieved from reference TRBV5-8 and TRBJ2-7, is EAGVTQSPTHLIKTRGQQATLRCSPISGHTSVYWYQQALGLGLQFLLWYDEGEERNRGNFPPRFSGRQFPNYSSELNVNALELEDSALYLCASPLLRTGGSEQYFGPGTRLTVT.